These 17 T cell receptor beta chains originate from one sample sequenced in a study of OX40 agonist ivuxolimab in advanced cancers. This table comes from immunoSEQ multiplex PCR, and its TCRdb copy is limited to in-frame clones, with some not included. The sample contains roughly 66,000 clones, roughly 80% of which appear only once. Source: CD4+ or CD8+ T cells sorted from blood, taken in a trial of the OX40 agonist ivuxolimab. The receptors stem from an adult with an advanced solid tumor such as melanoma, head and neck, liver or kidney cancer.

The J gene is TRBJ1-1, the V gene TRBV19, with 7 bases identical to TRBD1. Germline-derived CDR1 and CDR2 are LNHDA and SQIVND (reference sequence). Trimming cost V 7 bases and J 10 bases; bases outside gene matches: 24. The CDR3 loop spans 17 amino acids. As DNA, the CDR3 is TGTGCCAGTAAGAGTGGGGAAGGGACAGCGTCGGGTATGGGAGCTTTCTTT. This sequence encodes CASKSGEGTASGMGAFF.

There are a few counts of this clone. The V call is TRBV7-9, the J call TRBJ2-4; D is undetermined. V was pared by 6 bases and J by 4 bases, with 16 bases between. The CDR3 contains 15 residues. Germline V gene data show CDR1 as SEHNR and CDR2 as FQNEAQ (reference sequence). The CDR3 DNA reads as TGTGCCAGCAGTCCCCGCGGTCAGCATAAAAACATTCAGTACTTC. Translated: CASSPRGQHKNIQYF.

The rearrangement uses TRBV28 and TRBJ1-4; 9 bases line up with TRBD1. The V and J ends lost 6 bases and 7 bases, in that order; junction bases with no gene match: 6. Germline CDR1 is MDHEN and CDR2 is SYDVKM. The CDR3 is 14 residues long. The CDR3 region is CASRSYRGREKLFF. In nucleotides, the CDR3 is TGTGCCAGCAGGTCGTACAGGGGGCGTGAAAAACTGTTTTTT.

The V call is TRBV5-1, the J call TRBJ2-2; the D is unclear. The CDR3 is 12 residues long. V lost 4 bases and J 1 base, leaving 2 bases between the germline ends. Germline CDR1 SGHRS, CDR2 YFSETQ. CDR3 bases: TGCGCCAGCAGCCAGAACACCGGGGAGCTGTTTTTT. Protein product: CASSQNTGELFF.

This chain connects TRBV7-9 to TRBJ1-2, with a tentative D call TRBD1 (6 bases). Per the germline V gene, CDR1 is SEHNR and CDR2 is FQNEAQ (reference sequence). The CDR3 sequence is 14 residues long. Deletions cut 3 bases from V and 7 bases from J, with 15 bases between. The CDR3 coding sequence is TGTGCCAGCAGCTTTGCCGGGACAAGTGGTGGCTACACCTTC. This translates into CASSFAGTSGGYTF.

The chain couples TRBV15 to TRBJ2-1, with D perhaps assigned TRBD1 or TRBD2 (5 bases each). Trimming shortened V by 0 bases and J by 2 bases, and 17 bases separated the two germline ends. Germline V gene sequence: CDR1 LNHNV, CDR2 YYDKDF (reference sequence). CDR3 length equals 18 residues. The CDR3 loop reads CATSRDAEGRYAYNEQFF. CDR3 coding DNA: TGTGCCACCAGCAGAGATGCAGAGGGGCGGTACGCCTACAATGAGCAGTTCTTC. The full variable domain, with the rest looked up from reference TRBV15 and TRBJ2-1, is DAMVIQNPRYQVTQFGKPVTLSCSQTLNHNVMYWYQQKSSQAPKLLFHYYDKDFNNEADTPDNFQSRRPNTSFCFLDIRSPGLGDTAMYLCATSRDAEGRYAYNEQFFGPGTRLTVL.

Only one count was recorded for this clone. This sequence joins TRBV19 and TRBJ1-4, with 7 bases that match TRBD1. The CDR3 totals 16 residues. V shed 4 bases, J shed 3 bases, and the junction held 8 bases outside the gene matches. Germline values: CDR1 LNHDA, CDR2 SQIVND (reference sequence). Here the CDR3 DNA reads TGTGCCAGTAGTACCCGGGTGAGGGGGCCTAATGAAAAACTGTTTTTT. It codes for CASSTRVRGPNEKLFF.

This chain joins TRBV7-2 and TRBJ2-3; TRBD2 aligns across 12 bases. Trimming at V came to 2 bases and at J to 0 bases, leaving 3 bases not matched to a gene. Germline V gene sequence: CDR1 SGHTA, CDR2 FQGNSA. The CDR3 totals 17 residues. DNA of the CDR3: TGTGCCAGCAGCTTATGGGGGACTAGCGGGAGCACAGATACGCAGTATTTT. This sequence encodes CASSLWGTSGSTDTQYF. Based on the CDR3 plus reference TRBV7-2 and TRBJ2-3, the full variable domain is GAGVSQSPSNKVTEKGKDVELRCDPISGHTALYWYRQSLGQGLEFLIYFQGNSAPDKSGLPSDRFSAERTGGSVSTLTIQRTQQEDSAVYLCASSLWGTSGSTDTQYFGPGTRLTVL.

This clone has a single count. The rearrangement joins TRBV29-1 to TRBJ1-2; 10 bases agree with TRBD1. The V segment lost 6 bases and the J segment 4 bases; nucleotides outside the gene matches: 5. This CDR3 has 13 residues. Per germline, CDR1 SQVTM and CDR2 ANQGSEA. Here the CDR3 reads CSVRDRGGYGYTF. CDR3 coding DNA: TGCAGCGTCCGGGACAGGGGCGGCTATGGCTACACCTTC.

In DNA form, the CDR3 reads TGTGCCAGCAGCCTTCGTAGCGGGAGGGCCGGGAGTGAGGAGCAGTTCTTC. Protein sequence: CASSLRSGRAGSEEQFF. The V and J genes are TRBV11-3 and TRBJ2-1, with 11 bases aligning to TRBD2. This CDR3 spans 17 amino acids. Trimming cost V 5 bases and J 10 bases; bases outside gene matches: 16. Germline loops: CDR1 SGHNT, CDR2 YENEEA.

This chain uses TRBV18 with TRBJ2-7; D is unclear. The CDR3 loop spans 13 amino acids. V shed 3 bases and J shed 6 bases, with 12 bases lying between them. Germline V gives CDR1 KGHSH, CDR2 LQKENI. DNA for the CDR3: TGTGCCAGCTCACCCAGGAACGGGTTCGAGCAGTACGTC. Translation gives CASSPRNGFEQYV.

There are a few counts of this clone. V gene TRBV5-5 combines with J gene TRBJ2-5; tentative D call: TRBD1 (5 bases). The germline CDR1 and CDR2 sequences are SGHKS and YYEKEE (reference sequence). CDR3 length: 15 residues. V was clipped by 1 base and J by 1 base, with 11 bases between them. DNA of the CDR3: TGTGCCAGCAGCTTGATGTTGCAGGGCCAAGAGACCCAGTACTTC. Its protein is CASSLMLQGQETQYF.

This chain uses TRBV6-5 with TRBJ2-7; the D is unclear. Trimming removed 7 bases at V and 0 bases at J, with 13 bases between. Germline values: CDR1 MNHEY, CDR2 SVGAGI. The CDR3 has 14 residues. The CDR3 region has the DNA TGTGCCAGCACCCGCATGGTGGCCTCCTACGAGCAGTACGTC. Its translation: CASTRMVASYEQYV.

V gene TRBV4-1 combines with J gene TRBJ2-2; D is unclear. This CDR3 has 14 amino acids. The V gene's germline CDR1 is MGHRA and CDR2 YSYEKL. Trimming stripped 2 bases from V and 0 bases from J, with 4 bases between. The CDR3 coding sequence is TGCGCCAGCAGCCAAAACACGAACACCGGGGAGCTGTTTTTT. Encoded protein: CASSQNTNTGELFF.

In its sample, this clone is medium-sized. V and J are TRBV30 and TRBJ2-7; D is perhaps TRBD1 (6 bases). Germline CDR1 and CDR2: GTSNPN and SVGIG (reference sequence). The length of the CDR3 is 16 residues. Trimming took off 0 bases at V and 5 bases at J, with 20 bases between the two ends. The CDR3 DNA reads as TGTGCCTGGAGTGTATCGACGGGCAGGGGTACGAACGAGCAGTACTTC. Encoded protein: CAWSVSTGRGTNEQYF.

The genes are TRBV29-1 and TRBJ1-2; D might be TRBD1 (5 bases). The CDR3 runs 14 residues. V lost 1 base, J lost 4 bases, and 13 bases lay in between. CDR1 is SQVTM, CDR2 ANQGSEA, per germline. CDR3 nucleotide sequence: TGCAGCGTTGAAGTTGATCAGGGATTCTATGGCTACACCTTC. Amino acids: CSVEVDQGFYGYTF.

This sequence joins TRBV29-1 and TRBJ1-2, with D tentatively TRBD1 (5 bases). V was cut by 7 bases and J by 8 bases, with 14 bases left in between. This CDR3 comprises 11 residues. Germline V gene sequence: CDR1 SQVTM, CDR2 ANQGSEA. DNA for the CDR3: TGCAGCGCTGACAGAGGATGGGGCTACACCTTC. Translation gives CSADRGWGYTF. Filled out from reference TRBV29-1 and TRBJ1-2, the complete variable domain reads SAVISQKPSRDICQRGTSLTIQCQVDSQVTMMFWYRQQPGQSLTLIATANQGSEATYESGFVIDKFPISRPNLTFSTLTVSNMSPEDSSIYLCSADRGWGYTFGSGTRLTVV.